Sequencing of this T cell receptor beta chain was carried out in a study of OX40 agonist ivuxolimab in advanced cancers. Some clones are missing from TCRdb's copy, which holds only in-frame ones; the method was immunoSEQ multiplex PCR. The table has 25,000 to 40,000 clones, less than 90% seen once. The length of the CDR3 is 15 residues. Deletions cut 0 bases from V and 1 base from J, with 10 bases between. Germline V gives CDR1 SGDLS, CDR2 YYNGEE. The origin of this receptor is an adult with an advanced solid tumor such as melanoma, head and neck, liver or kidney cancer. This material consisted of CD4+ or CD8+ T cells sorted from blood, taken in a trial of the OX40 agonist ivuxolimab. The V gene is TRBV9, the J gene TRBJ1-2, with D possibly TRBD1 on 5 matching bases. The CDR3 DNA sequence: TGTGCCAGCAGCGTAGAAGGTGACAGTAACTATGGCTACACCTTC. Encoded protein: CASSVEGDSNYGYTF.